This T cell receptor beta chain appears in the sequencing data of a study of blood T cells in healthy people across ages. Study results and caveats: Researchers deemed the diversity estimates from one million T cells underestimates.

Through a sample-barcoded 5' primer and a J-beta primer mix, a second PCR was run for roughly 6 to 12 cycles. TCRdb reprocessed the 5' RACE reads via MiXCR and lists one record per CDR3 protein. The table includes roughly 1 million distinct CDR3 sequences, around 25% detected once. The germline V gene has CDR1 LNHDA and CDR2 SQIVND (reference sequence). The length of the CDR3 is 15 residues. V dropped 2 bases and J dropped 4 bases, with 12 bases sitting between them. Comment on this clonotype: The antigen is undetermined.

The same sample was also used in a study of T cells of mothers and their children. This second study notes: Donation involved a few healthy Caucasian mothers and the six children that they had. No clones detected were persistent microchimeric T cell clones.

Input material: blood. The source is a girl aged 2-10 years in good health. The J gene is TRBJ1-5, the V gene TRBV19; perhaps TRBD1 as D (5 bases). The CDR3 loop is CASSIFAGPNQPQHF. The CDR3 region has the DNA TGTGCCAGTAGTATATTCGCAGGGCCTAATCAGCCCCAGCATTTT.